What follows are 3 T cell receptor beta chains derived from one specimen sequenced in a study of CD8+ T cells in alopecia areata. Regarding treatment: oral pan-JAK inhibitor, 5-10 mg twice daily. Reverse transcribed after extraction, RNA yielded cDNA as the sequencing template. Generated by immunoSEQ multiplex PCR, the TCRdb table keeps only in-frame clones and is missing some. The profile shows a few hundred thousand clones, over 40% of them singletons. Sequencing was performed on CD4+ T cells sorted from blood, taken at approximately week 36, from a patient treated with tofacitinib. The receptors come from a human donor with alopecia areata.

The V call is TRBV10-3, the J call TRBJ2-1, with 15 bases fitting TRBD2. Germline V gene data show CDR1 as ENHRY and CDR2 as SYGVKD. V shed 3 bases, J shed 7 bases, and the junction held 7 bases outside the gene matches. This CDR3 region has 17 residues. CDR3 region: CAISDSRTSGRDNEQFF. The CDR3 region has the DNA TGTGCCATCAGTGATTCCCGGACTAGCGGGAGGGATAATGAGCAGTTCTTC.

This clone came up a few times. The chain recombines TRBV7-8 with TRBJ2-3; unclear D gene. Trimming cost V 3 bases and J 6 bases, with 7 bases left between them. CDR1 is SGHVS, CDR2 FQNEAQ, per germline. CDR3 length: 12 amino acids. The CDR3 loop is CASSFFRDTQYF. DNA of the CDR3: TGTGCCAGCAGCTTCTTTAGGGATACGCAGTATTTT.

V usage is TRBV18 and J usage is TRBJ2-5, with TRBD2 as a possible D gene (5 bases). CDR3 length equals 15 residues. Germline CDR1 reads KGHSH; CDR2 reads LQKENI. V shed 5 bases and J shed 5 bases, with 18 bases lying between them. The CDR3 spells CASSALGASGETQYF. CDR3 in DNA: TGTGCCAGCTCAGCCCTTGGCGCGTCGGGGGAGACCCAGTACTTC. The full variable domain, its missing parts supplied by reference TRBV18 and TRBJ2-5, is NAGVMQNPRHLVRRRGQEARLRCSPMKGHSHVYWYRQLPEEGLKFMVYLQKENIIDESGMPKERFSAEFPKEGPSILRIQQVVRGDSAAYFCASSALGASGETQYFGPGTRLLVL.